This T cell receptor beta chain was identified during a study of blood T cell repertoires in COVID-19. For the study at large: COVID-19 samples collected from the United States, Italy and Spain covered acute and convalescent phases. In each case, the material was cDNA or gDNA derived from T cells, B-cell-depleted T cells, or PBMCs.

The germline V gene has CDR1 SGHTA and CDR2 FQGNSA. V was clipped by 4 bases and J by 4 bases; unmatched bases: 7. The CDR3 runs to 16 residues. Across about two dozen US areas, participants ranged in age from about 18 to 90 years. Source study methods: Reference gene primer amplification in the assay estimated nucleated cell counts. This table comes from immunoSEQ multiplex PCR, and its TCRdb copy is limited to in-frame clones, with some not included. V and J calls and clone size are given by that table; D and trimming were obtained from the DNA. Of about 400,000 clones detected, around 90% appear once; the ten largest clones hold nearly 2%.

Sequencing was carried out using PBMCs or T cells enriched from blood (not recorded which). The V and J genes are TRBV7-2 and TRBJ2-4, with 10 bases identical to TRBD2. This sequence was found in a woman aged 18-35 years with acute COVID-19. Here the CDR3 reads CASSSKREGLKNIQYF. In DNA form, the CDR3 reads TGTGCCAGCAGCTCAAAGCGGGAGGGCCTTAAAAACATTCAGTACTTC.